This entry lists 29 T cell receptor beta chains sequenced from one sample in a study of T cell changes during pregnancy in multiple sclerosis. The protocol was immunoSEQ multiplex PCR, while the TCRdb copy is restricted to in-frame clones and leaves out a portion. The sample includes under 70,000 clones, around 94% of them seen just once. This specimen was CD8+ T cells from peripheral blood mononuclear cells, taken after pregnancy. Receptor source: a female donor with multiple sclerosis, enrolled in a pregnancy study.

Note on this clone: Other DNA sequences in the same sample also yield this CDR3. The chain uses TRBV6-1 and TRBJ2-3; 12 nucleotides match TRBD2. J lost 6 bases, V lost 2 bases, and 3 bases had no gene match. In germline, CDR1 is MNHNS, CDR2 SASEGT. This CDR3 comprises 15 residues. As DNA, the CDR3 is TGTGCCAGCAGTGAACTAGCGGGAGGGCCGGATACGCAGTATTTT. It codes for CASSELAGGPDTQYF.

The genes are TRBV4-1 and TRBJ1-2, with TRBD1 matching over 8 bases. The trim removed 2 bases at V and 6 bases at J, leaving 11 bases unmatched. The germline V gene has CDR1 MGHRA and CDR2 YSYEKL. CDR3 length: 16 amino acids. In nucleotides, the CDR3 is TGCGCCAGCAGCCAACCCCTAGGTGGGACAGGCGATGGCTACACCTTC. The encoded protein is CASSQPLGGTGDGYTF.

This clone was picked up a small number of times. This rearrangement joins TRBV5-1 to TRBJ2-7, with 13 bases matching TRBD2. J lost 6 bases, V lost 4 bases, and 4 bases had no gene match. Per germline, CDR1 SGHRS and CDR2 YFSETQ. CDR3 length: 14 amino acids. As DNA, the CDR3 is TGCGCCAGCAGCGAAGGACTAGCGGGAGCCGAGCAGTACTTC. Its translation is CASSEGLAGAEQYF.

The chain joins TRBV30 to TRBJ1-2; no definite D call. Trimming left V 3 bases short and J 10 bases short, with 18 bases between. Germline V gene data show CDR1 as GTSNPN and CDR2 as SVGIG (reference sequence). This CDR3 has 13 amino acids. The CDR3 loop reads CAWRLVPIDDYTF. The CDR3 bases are TGTGCCTGGAGGTTAGTTCCGATAGATGACTACACCTTC.

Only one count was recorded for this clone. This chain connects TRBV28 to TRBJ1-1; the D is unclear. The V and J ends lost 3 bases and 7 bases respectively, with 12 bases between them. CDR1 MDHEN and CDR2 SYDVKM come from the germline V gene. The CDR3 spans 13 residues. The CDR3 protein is CASSLERSFEAFF. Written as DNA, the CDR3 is TGTGCCAGCAGTTTGGAGAGGAGTTTTGAAGCTTTCTTT.

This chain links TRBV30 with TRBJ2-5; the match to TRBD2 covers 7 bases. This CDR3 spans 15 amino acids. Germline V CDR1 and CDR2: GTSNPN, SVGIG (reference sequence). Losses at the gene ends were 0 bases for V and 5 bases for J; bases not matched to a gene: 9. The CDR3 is CAWSVAAGRWETQYF. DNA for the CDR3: TGTGCCTGGAGTGTTGCAGCGGGAAGGTGGGAGACCCAGTACTTC.

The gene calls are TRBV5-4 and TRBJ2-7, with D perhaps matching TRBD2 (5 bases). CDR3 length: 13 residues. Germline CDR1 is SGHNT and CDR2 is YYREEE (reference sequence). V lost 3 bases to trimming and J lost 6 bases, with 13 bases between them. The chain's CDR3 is CASSSRTEGEQYF. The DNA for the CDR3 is TGTGCCAGCAGCTCCCGCACAGAGGGCGAGCAGTACTTC.

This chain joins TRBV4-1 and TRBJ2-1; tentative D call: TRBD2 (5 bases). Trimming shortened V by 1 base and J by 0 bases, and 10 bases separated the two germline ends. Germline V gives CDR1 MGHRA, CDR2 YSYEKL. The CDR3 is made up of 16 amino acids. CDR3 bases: TGCGCCAGCAGCCAAGGCCCTAGCAACTCCTACAATGAGCAGTTCTTC. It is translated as CASSQGPSNSYNEQFF.

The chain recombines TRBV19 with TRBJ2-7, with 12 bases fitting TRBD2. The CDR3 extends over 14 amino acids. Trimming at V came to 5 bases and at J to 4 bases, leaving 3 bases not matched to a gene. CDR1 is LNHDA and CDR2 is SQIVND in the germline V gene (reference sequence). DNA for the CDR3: TGTGCCAGTAGTGCCGGGACTAGCGGGTACGAGCAGTACTTC. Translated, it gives CASSAGTSGYEQYF.

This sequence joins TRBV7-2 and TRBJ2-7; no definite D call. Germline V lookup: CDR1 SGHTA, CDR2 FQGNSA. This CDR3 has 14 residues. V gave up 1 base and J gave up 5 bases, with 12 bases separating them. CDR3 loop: CASSLGLEEDEQYF. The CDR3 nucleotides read TGTGCCAGCAGCTTAGGACTGGAAGAGGACGAGCAGTACTTC.

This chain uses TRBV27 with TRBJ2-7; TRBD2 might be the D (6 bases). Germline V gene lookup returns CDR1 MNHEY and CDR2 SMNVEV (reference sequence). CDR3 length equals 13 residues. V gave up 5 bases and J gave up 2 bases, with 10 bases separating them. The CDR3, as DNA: TGTGCCAGCAGTGCCGGACTAACCTACGAGCAGTACTTC. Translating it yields CASSAGLTYEQYF.

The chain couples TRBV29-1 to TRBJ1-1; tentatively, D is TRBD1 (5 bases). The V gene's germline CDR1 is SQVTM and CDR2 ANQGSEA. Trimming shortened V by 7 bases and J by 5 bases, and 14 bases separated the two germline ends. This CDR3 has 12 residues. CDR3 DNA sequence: TGCAGCGCCTACACCGGGGGGACTGAAGCTTTCTTT. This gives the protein CSAYTGGTEAFF.

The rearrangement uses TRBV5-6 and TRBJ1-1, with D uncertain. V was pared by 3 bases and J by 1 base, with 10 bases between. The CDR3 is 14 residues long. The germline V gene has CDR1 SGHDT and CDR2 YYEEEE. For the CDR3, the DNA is TGTGCCAGCAGCTCTGGAGGCGGGAACACTGAAGCTTTCTTT. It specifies CASSSGGGNTEAFF.

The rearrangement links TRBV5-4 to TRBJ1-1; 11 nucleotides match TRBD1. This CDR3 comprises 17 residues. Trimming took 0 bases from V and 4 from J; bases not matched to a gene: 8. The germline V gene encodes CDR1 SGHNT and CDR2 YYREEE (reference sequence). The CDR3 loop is CASSLGVDRGRGTEAFF. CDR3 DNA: TGTGCCAGCAGCTTGGGGGTGGACAGGGGGCGCGGCACTGAAGCTTTCTTT.

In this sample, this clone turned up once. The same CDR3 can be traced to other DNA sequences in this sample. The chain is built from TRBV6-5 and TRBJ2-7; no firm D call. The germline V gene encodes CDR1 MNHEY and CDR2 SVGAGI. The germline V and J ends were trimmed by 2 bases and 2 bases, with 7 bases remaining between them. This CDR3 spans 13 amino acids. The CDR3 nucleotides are TGTGCCAGCAGTTACGGGCAAACCTACGAGCAGTACTTC. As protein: CASSYGQTYEQYF.

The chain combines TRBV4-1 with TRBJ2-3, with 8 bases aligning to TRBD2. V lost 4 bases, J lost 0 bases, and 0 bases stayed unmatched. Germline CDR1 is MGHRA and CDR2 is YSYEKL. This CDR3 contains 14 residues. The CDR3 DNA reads TGCGCCAGCAGCCTAGCGGGGAGCACAGATACGCAGTATTTT. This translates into CASSLAGSTDTQYF.

This CDR3 reads CASTNTGNSYEQYF. CDR3 sequence (DNA): TGTGCCAGCACCAACACAGGGAACTCCTACGAGCAGTACTTC. V and J are TRBV27 and TRBJ2-7; a weak D match, TRBD1 (6 bases). Trimming left V 7 bases short and J 0 bases short, with 13 bases between. The germline gives CDR1 MNHEY, CDR2 SMNVEV (reference sequence). The CDR3 runs 14 residues.

The CDR3 is CASSLLAGRYEQYF. The CDR3 coding sequence is TGTGCCAGCAGCTTACTAGCGGGAAGATACGAGCAGTACTTC. The chain uses TRBV13 and TRBJ2-7; 9 bases map to TRBD2. With 2 bases clipped from V and 4 bases from J, the junction kept 3 bases outside the gene matches. From germline, CDR1 is PRHDT and CDR2 FYEKMQ (reference sequence). This CDR3 spans 14 amino acids.

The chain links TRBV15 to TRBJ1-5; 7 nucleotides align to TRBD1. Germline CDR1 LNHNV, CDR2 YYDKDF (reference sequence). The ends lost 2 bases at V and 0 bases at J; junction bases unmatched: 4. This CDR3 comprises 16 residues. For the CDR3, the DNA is TGTGCCACCAGCAGACGGGACAGTCCTAGCAATCAGCCCCAGCATTTT. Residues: CATSRRDSPSNQPQHF.

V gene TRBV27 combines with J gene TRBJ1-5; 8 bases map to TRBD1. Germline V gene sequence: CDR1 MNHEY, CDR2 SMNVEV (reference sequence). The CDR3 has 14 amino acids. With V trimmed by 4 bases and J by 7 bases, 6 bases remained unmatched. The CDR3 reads CASSSLDRAQPQHF. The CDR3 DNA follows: TGTGCCAGCAGTTCCCTGGACAGGGCACAGCCCCAGCATTTT.

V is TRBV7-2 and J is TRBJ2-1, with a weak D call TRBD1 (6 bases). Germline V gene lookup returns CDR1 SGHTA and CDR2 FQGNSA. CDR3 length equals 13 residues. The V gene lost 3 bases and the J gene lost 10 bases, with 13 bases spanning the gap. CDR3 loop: CASSFVTGTEQFF. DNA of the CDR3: TGTGCCAGCAGCTTTGTTACAGGGACCGAGCAGTTCTTC.

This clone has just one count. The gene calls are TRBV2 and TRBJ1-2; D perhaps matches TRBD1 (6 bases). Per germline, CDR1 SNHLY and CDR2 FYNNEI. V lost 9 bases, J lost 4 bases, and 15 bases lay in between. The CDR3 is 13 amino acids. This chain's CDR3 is CARAKDRAYGYTF. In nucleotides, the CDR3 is TGTGCCAGGGCAAAGGACAGAGCCTATGGCTACACCTTC. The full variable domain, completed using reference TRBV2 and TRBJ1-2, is EPEVTQTPSHQVTQMGQEVILRCVPISNHLYFYWYRQILGQKVEFLVSFYNNEISEKSEIFDDQFSVERPDGSNFTLKIRSTKLEDSAMYFCARAKDRAYGYTFGSGTRLTVV.

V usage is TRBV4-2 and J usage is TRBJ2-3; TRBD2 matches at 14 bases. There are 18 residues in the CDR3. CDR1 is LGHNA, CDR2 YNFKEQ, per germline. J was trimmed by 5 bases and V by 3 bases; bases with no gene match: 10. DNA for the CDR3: TGTGCCAGCAGCCATTCCGCGGGACTAGCGGGAGTTGTAGATACGCAGTATTTT. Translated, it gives CASSHSAGLAGVVDTQYF.

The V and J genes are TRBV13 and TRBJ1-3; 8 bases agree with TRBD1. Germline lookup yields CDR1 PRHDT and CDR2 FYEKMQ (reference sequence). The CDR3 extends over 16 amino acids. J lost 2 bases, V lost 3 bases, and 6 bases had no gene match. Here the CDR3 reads CASSFIGQGPGNTIYF. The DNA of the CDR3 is TGTGCCAGCAGCTTCATTGGACAGGGCCCTGGAAACACCATATATTTT.

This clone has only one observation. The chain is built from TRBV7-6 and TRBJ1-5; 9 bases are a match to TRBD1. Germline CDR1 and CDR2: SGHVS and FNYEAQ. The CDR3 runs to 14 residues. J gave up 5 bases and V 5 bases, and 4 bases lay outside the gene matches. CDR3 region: CASSPTGGYQPQHF. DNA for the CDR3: TGTGCCAGCAGCCCGACAGGGGGGTATCAGCCCCAGCATTTT.

For the CDR3, the DNA is TGCAGCGTTGAAGCCCCGACAGGGATCGGTGATGAGCAGTACTTC. Translation gives CSVEAPTGIGDEQYF. The chain joins TRBV29-1 to TRBJ2-7; 7 nucleotides agree with TRBD1. This CDR3 has 15 amino acids. Germline V gives CDR1 SQVTM, CDR2 ANQGSEA. The ends lost 1 base at V and 7 bases at J; junction bases unmatched: 13.

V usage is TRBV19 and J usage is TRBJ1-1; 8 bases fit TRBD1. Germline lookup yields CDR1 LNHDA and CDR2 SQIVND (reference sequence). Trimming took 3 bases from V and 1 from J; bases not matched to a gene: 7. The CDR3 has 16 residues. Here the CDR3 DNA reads TGTGCCAGTAGTATTATTTTGACAGGGGCGAACACTGAAGCTTTCTTT. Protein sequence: CASSIILTGANTEAFF.

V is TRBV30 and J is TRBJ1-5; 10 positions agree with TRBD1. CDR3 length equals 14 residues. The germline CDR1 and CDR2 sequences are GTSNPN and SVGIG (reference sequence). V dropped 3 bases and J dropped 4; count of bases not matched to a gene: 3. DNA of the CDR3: TGTGCCTGGAGCGGGGACAGGGGTAATCAGCCCCAGCATTTT. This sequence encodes CAWSGDRGNQPQHF.

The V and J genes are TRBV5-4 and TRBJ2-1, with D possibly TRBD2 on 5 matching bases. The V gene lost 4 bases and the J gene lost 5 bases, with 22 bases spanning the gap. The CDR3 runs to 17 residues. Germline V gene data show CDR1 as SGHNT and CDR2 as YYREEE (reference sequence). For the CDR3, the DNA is TGTGCCAGCAGCCCGGAGGCGGTAGCTTTTCGAGACAATGAGCAGTTCTTC. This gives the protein CASSPEAVAFRDNEQFF. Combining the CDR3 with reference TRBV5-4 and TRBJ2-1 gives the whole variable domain ETGVTQSPTHLIKTRGQQVTLRCSSQSGHNTVSWYQQALGQGPQFIFQYYREEENGRGNFPPRFSGLQFPNYSSELNVNALELDDSALYLCASSPEAVAFRDNEQFFGPGTRLTVL.